This T cell receptor beta chain was recovered during a study of response to subunit inactivated influenza vaccine listed by TCRdb under 2018. Notes on the research overall: Deep quantitative T cell receptor repertoire profiling was used in the study to track responses to a trivalent subunit inactivated influenza vaccine.

General findings and caveats noted by the study authors: According to the authors, only a limited number of new T cells may be recruited by each seasonal influenza vaccination.

Looking up the germline V gene (reference sequence) yields CDR1 LNHDA and CDR2 SQIVND. Spanning cysteine to phenylalanine, the CDR3 consists of 15 amino acids. The sequence is cut down to CDR3 DNA, 45 bases in frame from base 1. For this chain, trimming is 9 bases at the V end and 5 bases at the J end, and the number of junction bases without a gene match is 7. Libraries came from RT-PCR. Sequencing was carried out with an Illumina HiSeq 2500. In TCRdb, the public reads were trimmed at Q25 with fastp and aligned with MiXCR, with productive beta chains retained. Rows with one shared CDR3 protein collapse into an entry with the most common genes and DNA. For this sample there are about 520,000 distinct CDR3 sequences; approximately 24% appear just once. Approximately 2% of the sample lies in the top ten. This clonotype was seen more than once but under ten times. What this receptor recognizes is not known. The record has no base qualities; no much larger clone is one base away.

The source material was CD4+ T cells sorted from PBMCs, sampled roughly 5 days after vaccination. This TCR derives from a man aged 45-65 years who received an inactivated influenza vaccine. Donor details come from another sample of the same person, matched by shared clones. The rearranged segments are TRBV19 and TRBJ2-1; TRBD2 aligns with 13 central bases. The DNA reads as follows: TGTGCCAGCCGGACTAGCGGGAGAGCCAACAATGAGCAGTTCTTC. Its amino acids are CASRTSGRANNEQFF.